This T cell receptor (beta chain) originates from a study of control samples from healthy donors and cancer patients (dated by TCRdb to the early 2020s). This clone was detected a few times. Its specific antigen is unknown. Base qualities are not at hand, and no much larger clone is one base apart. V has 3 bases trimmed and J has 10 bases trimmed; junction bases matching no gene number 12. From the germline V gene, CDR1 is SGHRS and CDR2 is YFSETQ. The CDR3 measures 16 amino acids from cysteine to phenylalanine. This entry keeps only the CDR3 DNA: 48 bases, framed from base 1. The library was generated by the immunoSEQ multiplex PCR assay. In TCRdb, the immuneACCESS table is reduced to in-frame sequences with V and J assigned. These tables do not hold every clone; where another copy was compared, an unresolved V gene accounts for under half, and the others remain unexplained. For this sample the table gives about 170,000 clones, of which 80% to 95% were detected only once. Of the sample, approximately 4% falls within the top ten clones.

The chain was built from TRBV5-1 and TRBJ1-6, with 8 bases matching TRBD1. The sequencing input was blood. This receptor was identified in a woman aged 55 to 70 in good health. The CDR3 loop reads CASSSELAGGSSPLHF. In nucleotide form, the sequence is TGCGCCAGCAGCTCCGAGTTGGCAGGGGGCTCGTCACCCCTCCACTTT.